What follows are 18 T cell receptor beta chains derived from one specimen sequenced in a study of shared clonotypes between healthy human individuals. Using immunoSEQ multiplex PCR, the repertoire was profiled, and TCRdb retains in-frame clones only, with some absent. The sample consists of fewer than 550,000 clones, around 79% of them appearing once. Sequenced input: PBMCs. The receptors stem from a woman aged 40 to 49 in good health. Some clones in this sample may be carry-over from other donors' samples.

The chain has TRBV7-8 and TRBJ2-7, with D unresolved. Germline V gene data show CDR1 as SGHVS and CDR2 as FQNEAQ. The CDR3 runs to 14 residues. V was pared by 1 base and J by 3 bases, with 10 bases between. The CDR3 region has the DNA TGTGCCAGCAGCTTAGGGGGTCTGGGCTACGAGCAGTACTTC. This gives the protein CASSLGGLGYEQYF.

The gene calls are TRBV9 and TRBJ2-3; D is perhaps TRBD1 (6 bases). In germline, CDR1 is SGDLS, CDR2 YYNGEE. The CDR3 extends over 15 amino acids. The V and J ends lost 0 bases and 3 bases respectively, with 11 bases between them. The CDR3: CASSVAQGYTDTQYF. For the CDR3, the DNA is TGTGCCAGCAGCGTAGCCCAGGGGTATACAGATACGCAGTATTTT.

This clone was found once. The chain is built from TRBV2 and TRBJ2-5; 9 nucleotides align to TRBD2. The length of the CDR3 is 13 residues. Germline V lookup: CDR1 SNHLY, CDR2 FYNNEI. V gave up 3 bases and J gave up 11 bases; unmatched junction bases: 7. CDR3 sequence reads: CASSEETAGGQYF. CDR3 DNA sequence: TGTGCCAGCAGTGAGGAGACGGCGGGAGGGCAGTACTTC.

J is TRBJ2-1 and V is TRBV10-2; D is ambiguous. Per germline, CDR1 WSHSY and CDR2 SAAADI. The CDR3 is made up of 16 amino acids. Deletions cut 4 bases from V and 6 bases from J, with 19 bases between. The CDR3 bases are TGCGCCAGCAGTGTAGGGCTGGTGACCCTCGGCAATGAGCAGTTCTTC. This encodes CASSVGLVTLGNEQFF.

Only a few counts were recorded for this clone. The chain employs TRBV18 and TRBJ1-5; no clear D gene. V lost 2 bases and J lost 7, with 9 bases in between. From germline, CDR1 is KGHSH and CDR2 LQKENI. The CDR3 contains 13 residues. DNA of the CDR3: TGTGCCAGCTCACCATCAGGTTACCAGCCCCAGCATTTT. It specifies CASSPSGYQPQHF. The entire variable domain, with the rest obtained from reference TRBV18 and TRBJ1-5, is as follows: NAGVMQNPRHLVRRRGQEARLRCSPMKGHSHVYWYRQLPEEGLKFMVYLQKENIIDESGMPKERFSAEFPKEGPSILRIQQVVRGDSAAYFCASSPSGYQPQHFGDGTRLSIL.

The chain recombines TRBV6-7 with TRBJ2-7; D is uncertain. TRBV6-7 is marked as an open reading frame, function uncertain. V shed 2 bases and J shed 0 bases, with 8 bases lying between them. This CDR3 comprises 14 residues. The CDR3: CASSYVKFSYEQYF. DNA of the CDR3: TGTGCCAGCAGTTACGTAAAGTTCTCCTACGAGCAGTACTTC.

The J gene is TRBJ2-7, the V gene TRBV25-1; D might be TRBD1 (6 bases). The CDR3 length is 17 residues. Per germline, CDR1 MGHDK and CDR2 SYGVNS. The ends were cut back, 4 bases at V and 0 bases at J, with 19 bases in the middle. CDR3: CASSVEGETASSYEQYF. The CDR3, as DNA: TGTGCCAGCAGTGTTGAGGGGGAGACAGCGAGCTCCTACGAGCAGTACTTC.

This clone appeared once. The CDR3 spells CASSTDAASYEQYF. The DNA of the CDR3 is TGTGCCAGCAGTACGGACGCTGCCTCCTACGAGCAGTACTTC. This chain uses TRBV28 with TRBJ2-7; D is unresolved. Looked up from germline, CDR1 is MDHEN and CDR2 is SYDVKM. V was cut by 5 bases and J by 0 bases, with 11 bases left in between. CDR3 length: 14 residues.

This chain uses TRBV28 with TRBJ1-5; unclear D gene. Germline V lookup: CDR1 MDHEN, CDR2 SYDVKM. The V end lost 3 bases, the J end lost 7 bases, and 16 bases lay between the germline ends. This CDR3 spans 15 amino acids. The CDR3 DNA sequence: TGTGCCAGCAGTTTGGTAGGGAGCGAAGGACAGCCCCAGCATTTT. This codes for CASSLVGSEGQPQHF.

The chain has TRBV18 and TRBJ1-2; D unclear. The CDR3 spans 15 residues. The V and J ends lost 3 bases and 3 bases respectively, with 14 bases between them. The germline V gene has CDR1 KGHSH and CDR2 LQKENI. CDR3 residues: CASSPDPVAHYGYTF. Here the CDR3 DNA reads TGTGCCAGCTCACCTGACCCAGTGGCCCACTATGGCTACACCTTC.

This chain joins TRBV2 and TRBJ1-1; no reliable D call. Germline CDR1 reads SNHLY; CDR2 reads FYNNEI. Trimming took off 5 bases at V and 2 bases at J, with 9 bases between the two ends. This CDR3 comprises 13 residues. The CDR3 is CASSFWLNTEAFF. Written as DNA, the CDR3 is TGTGCCAGCAGTTTTTGGCTTAACACTGAAGCTTTCTTT.

A note on this clone: One base away lies a much larger clone, so this may be a sequencing read error. Other DNA sequences in this sample translate to the same CDR3. CDR3 region: CASSRGYEQYF. CDR3 in DNA: TGTGCCAGCAGCCGGGGTTACGAGCAGTACTTC. This chain uses TRBV5-8 with TRBJ2-7; a possible D gene is TRBD2 (5 bases). V dropped 4 bases and J dropped 4 bases, with 6 bases sitting between them. Looked up from germline, CDR1 is SGHTS and CDR2 is YDEGEE. This CDR3 comprises 11 residues.

The sample holds a few counts of this clone. V is TRBV6-5 and J is TRBJ2-7; D perhaps matches TRBD1 (5 bases). CDR3 size: 14 residues. Germline lookup yields CDR1 MNHEY and CDR2 SVGAGI. Trimming took 7 bases from V and 6 from J, leaving 19 bases between them. In DNA form, the CDR3 reads TGTGCCAGCACTCTTAACAGGTTTACCCTCGAGCAGTACTTC. It codes for CASTLNRFTLEQYF.

The chain couples TRBV7-9 to TRBJ1-6; 8 bases match TRBD1. Germline trimming cut 5 bases from V and 5 bases from J; bases unmatched to any gene: 2. Per the germline V gene, CDR1 is SEHNR and CDR2 is FQNEAQ (reference sequence). This CDR3 is built from 14 residues. Here the CDR3 DNA reads TGTGCCAGCAGCACGACAGGGGATAATTCACCCCTCCACTTT. It specifies CASSTTGDNSPLHF.

This chain links TRBV9 with TRBJ2-7; 10 bases align to TRBD2. The CDR3 totals 17 residues. CDR1 SGDLS and CDR2 YYNGEE come from the germline V gene. The junction had 15 bases not matched to a gene; V was cut back by 3 bases and J by 6 bases. This CDR3 reads CASSANDRELAGIEQYF. DNA of the CDR3: TGTGCCAGCAGCGCGAACGACAGGGAACTAGCGGGAATCGAGCAGTACTTC.

The chain joins TRBV5-6 to TRBJ1-5, with TRBD1 as a possible D gene (5 bases). The ends were cut back, 0 bases at V and 1 base at J, with 14 bases in the middle. Per germline, CDR1 SGHDT and CDR2 YYEEEE. This CDR3 comprises 17 residues. The CDR3 sequence is CASSLGPRGLSNQPQHF. CDR3 sequence (DNA): TGTGCCAGCAGCTTGGGCCCGAGGGGTCTAAGCAATCAGCCCCAGCATTTT.

The gene calls are TRBV4-3 and TRBJ2-3; unclear D gene. This CDR3 is built from 14 residues. V lost 1 base and J lost 1, with 6 bases in between. The germline gives CDR1 LGHNA, CDR2 YSLEER. The CDR3 loop reads CASSQGTGTDTQYF. CDR3 nucleotide sequence: TGCGCCAGCAGCCAAGGCACAGGCACAGATACGCAGTATTTT.

The V call is TRBV29-1, the J call TRBJ2-4, with TRBD1 identical over 8 bases. CDR1 SQVTM and CDR2 ANQGSEA come from the germline V gene. The CDR3 has 16 residues. Losses at the gene ends were 0 bases for V and 7 bases for J; bases not matched to a gene: 11. CDR3 sequence: CSVEDGSGGATNIQYF. CDR3 DNA: TGCAGCGTTGAAGATGGGTCAGGGGGCGCCACGAACATTCAGTACTTC.